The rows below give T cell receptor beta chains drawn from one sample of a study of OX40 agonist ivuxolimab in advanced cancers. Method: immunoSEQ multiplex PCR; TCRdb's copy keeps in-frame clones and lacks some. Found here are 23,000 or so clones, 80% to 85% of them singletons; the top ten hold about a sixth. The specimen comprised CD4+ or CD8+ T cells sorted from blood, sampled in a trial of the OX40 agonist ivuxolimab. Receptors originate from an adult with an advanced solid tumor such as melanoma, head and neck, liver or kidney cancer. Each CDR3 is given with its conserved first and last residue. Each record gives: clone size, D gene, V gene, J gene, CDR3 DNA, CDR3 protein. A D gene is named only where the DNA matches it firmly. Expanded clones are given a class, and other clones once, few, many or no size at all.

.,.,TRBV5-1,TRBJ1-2,TGCGCCAGCAGCTTGGGAGCAGACTATGGCTACACCTTC,CASSLGADYGYTF
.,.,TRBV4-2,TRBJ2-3,TGTGCCAGCAGCCATTTTAGGGGGGGGAGCACAGATACGCAGTATTTT,CASSHFRGGSTDTQYF
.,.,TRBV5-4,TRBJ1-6,TGTGCCAGCAGTTCGTCCCGGGGTAATTCACCCCTCCACTTT,CASSSSRGNSPLHF
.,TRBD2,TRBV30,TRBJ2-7,TGTGCCTGGAGTGTAGCGGGAGGGCCTTACGAGCAGTACTTC,CAWSVAGGPYEQYF
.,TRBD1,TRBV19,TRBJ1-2,TGTGCCAGTAGTCACCGGGACAGGAGCTACTATGGCTACACCTTC,CASSHRDRSYYGYTF
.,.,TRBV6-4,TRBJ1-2,TGTGCCAGCAGTAGCTCCTTGGGCGGTCCCTACACCTTC,CASSSSLGGPYTF
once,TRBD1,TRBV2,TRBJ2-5,TGTGCCAGCAGTGAAGCGCTAGGGACAGGACAAGAGACCCAGTACTTC,CASSEALGTGQETQYF
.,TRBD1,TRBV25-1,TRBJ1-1,TGTGCCAGCCTATCAGGGGGATGGAACACTGAAGCTTTCTTT,CASLSGGWNTEAFF
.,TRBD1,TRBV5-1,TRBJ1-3,TGCGCCAGCAGCTTGGCCGGGACAGGGGGAAACACCATATATTTT,CASSLAGTGGNTIYF
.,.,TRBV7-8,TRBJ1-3,TGTGCCAGCAGCTTAGGACAGTCTGGAAACACCATATATTTT,CASSLGQSGNTIYF
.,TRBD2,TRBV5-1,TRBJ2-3,TGCGCCAGCAGCCTGACTAGCGGGGGGGTAGATACGCAGTATTTT,CASSLTSGGVDTQYF
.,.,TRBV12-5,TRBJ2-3,TGTGCTAGTGGTTTGGTCCTTTCCGGGCCTAATACGCAGTATTTT,CASGLVLSGPNTQYF
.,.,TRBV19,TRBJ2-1,TGTGCCAGTAGGAGAACGGGGGATCTATCGTACAATGAGCAGTTCTTC,CASRRTGDLSYNEQFF
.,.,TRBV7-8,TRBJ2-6,TGTGCCAGCAGCTCAAGGGGGTCTGGGGCCAACGTCCTGACTTTC,CASSSRGSGANVLTF
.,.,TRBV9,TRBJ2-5,TGTGCCAGCAGCCCCGGAGGGCGAGAGTTGGAGACCCAGTACTTC,CASSPGGRELETQYF
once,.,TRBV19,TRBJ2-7,TGTGCCAGTAGTACCGGACCCCAAACGAGGGAGCAGTACTTC,CASSTGPQTREQYF
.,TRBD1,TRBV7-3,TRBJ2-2,TGTGCCAGCAGCCCTACAGGGGTAGTCACCGGGGAGCTGTTTTTT,CASSPTGVVTGELFF
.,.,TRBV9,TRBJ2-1,TGTGCCAGCAGCGTAGTAGGGAGAGGCTCCTACAATGAGCAGTTCTTC,CASSVVGRGSYNEQFF
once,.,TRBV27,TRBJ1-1,TGTGCCAGCACCCATACCGACAGCCTTGGGACTGAAGCTTTCTTT,CASTHTDSLGTEAFF
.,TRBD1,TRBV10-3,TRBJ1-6,TGTGCCATCAGTGGGGGAGGACAGGGGGATTCACCCCTCCACTTT,CAISGGGQGDSPLHF
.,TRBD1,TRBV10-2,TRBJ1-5,TGCGCCAGCAAAGGGACAGCCGCGGATCAGCCCCAGCATTTT,CASKGTAADQPQHF
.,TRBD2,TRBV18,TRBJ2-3,TGTGCCAGCTCACCACCGGGACTAGCCGGCACAGATACGCAGTATTTT,CASSPPGLAGTDTQYF
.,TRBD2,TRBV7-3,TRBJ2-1,TGTGCCAGCAGCCGCCCCGGGGGGGCCAGCAATGAGCAGTTCTTC,CASSRPGGASNEQFF
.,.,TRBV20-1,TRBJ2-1,TGCAGTGCTTTGACGAATGAGCAGTTCTTC,CSALTNEQFF
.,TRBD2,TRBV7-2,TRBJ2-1,TGTGCCAGCAGCCGACCACTAGCGGGAGCATACGATGAGCAGTTCTTC,CASSRPLAGAYDEQFF
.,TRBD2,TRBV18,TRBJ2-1,TGTGCCAGCTCACCCCAGGGCGGGGGCTACAATGAGCAGTTCTTC,CASSPQGGGYNEQFF
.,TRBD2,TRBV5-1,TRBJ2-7,TGCGCCAGCAGCTGGGGACTAGCGGGCTACGAGCAGTACTTC,CASSWGLAGYEQYF
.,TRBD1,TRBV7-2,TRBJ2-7,TGTGCCAGCACCGTTGGGACAGGGGGTTACTACGAGCAGTACTTC,CASTVGTGGYYEQYF
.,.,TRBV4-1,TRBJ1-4,TGCGCCAGCAGCCAGCTGGACACTGCAACTAATGAAAAACTGTTTTTT,CASSQLDTATNEKLFF
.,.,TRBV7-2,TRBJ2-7,TGTGCCAGCAGCTTTTACGGCAATGCCGAGCAGTACTTC,CASSFYGNAEQYF
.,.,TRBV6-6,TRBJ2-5,TGTGCCAGCCATGGCCACACCGCGGAGACCCAGTACTTC,CASHGHTAETQYF
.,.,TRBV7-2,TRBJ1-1,TGTGCCAGCAGCTCAGCGACAGCGAACGCTGAAGCTTTCTTT,CASSSATANAEAFF
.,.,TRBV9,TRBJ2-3,TGTGCCAGCAGCCTCGGGCCCAACACAGATACGCAGTATTTT,CASSLGPNTDTQYF
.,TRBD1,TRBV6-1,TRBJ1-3,TGTGCCAGCAGGGGACAGGGTGTGTCTGGAAACACCATATATTTT,CASRGQGVSGNTIYF
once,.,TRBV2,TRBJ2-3,TGTGCCAGCTCCTCCGGGGCAGATACGCAGTATTTT,CASSSGADTQYF
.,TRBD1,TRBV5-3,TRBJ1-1,TGTGCCAGAAGCAAAGGACAGGACGGGGCTTTCTTT,CARSKGQDGAFF
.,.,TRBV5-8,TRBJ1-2,TGTGCCAGCAGCTTCTCCGGGGCCTATGGCTACACCTTC,CASSFSGAYGYTF
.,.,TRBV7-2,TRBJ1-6,TGTGCCAGCAGCTTAAGGTTCGCGGGCGGAAGCTCCTATAATTCACCCCTCCACTTT,CASSLRFAGGSSYNSPLHF
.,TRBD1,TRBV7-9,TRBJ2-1,TGTGCCAGCAGTCCCGGGACAGGGGCCCAAATACGTCGCAATGAGCAGTTCTTC,CASSPGTGAQIRRNEQFF
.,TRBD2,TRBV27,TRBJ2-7,TGTGCCAGCAGTTTGACTAGCGGGCGGTACGAGCAGTACTTC,CASSLTSGRYEQYF
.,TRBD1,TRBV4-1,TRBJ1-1,TGCGCCAGCAGCCCATCGTCTCCCGGACAGGGGTGGACTTTCTTT,CASSPSSPGQGWTFF
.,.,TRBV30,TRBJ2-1,TGTGCCTGGAGTGTTTCCCACGGGAATGAGCAGTTCTTC,CAWSVSHGNEQFF
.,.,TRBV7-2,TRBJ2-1,TGTGCCAGCAGCTTAATAGCGGACTCCTACAATGAGCAGTTCTTC,CASSLIADSYNEQFF
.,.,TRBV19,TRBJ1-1,TGTGCCAGTAGTACCAGCCAGCGATTCGGGGTGAACACTGAAGCTTTCTTT,CASSTSQRFGVNTEAFF
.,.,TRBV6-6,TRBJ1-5,TGTGCCAGCGCGCAGGCCTCGACGTATCAGCCCCAGCATTTT,CASAQASTYQPQHF
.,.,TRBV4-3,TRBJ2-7,TGCGCCAGCAGCCAGGCGACAGGTCCCAAGTACTTC,CASSQATGPKYF
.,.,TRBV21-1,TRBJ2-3,TGTGCCAGCACCCGACAGGGGGCCACAGATACGCAGTATTTT,CASTRQGATDTQYF
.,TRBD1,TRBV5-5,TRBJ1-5,TGTGCCAGCAGCTTGAGGGTCGGAGGGGGCTATAGCAATCAGCCCCAGCATTTT,CASSLRVGGGYSNQPQHF
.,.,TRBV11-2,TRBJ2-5,TGTGCCAGCAGTTATACTAGTATCCAAGAGACCCAGTACTTC,CASSYTSIQETQYF
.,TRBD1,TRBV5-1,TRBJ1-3,TGCGCCAGCAGCTCGGGACAGGGTCGGAGCTCTGGAAACACCATATATTTT,CASSSGQGRSSGNTIYF